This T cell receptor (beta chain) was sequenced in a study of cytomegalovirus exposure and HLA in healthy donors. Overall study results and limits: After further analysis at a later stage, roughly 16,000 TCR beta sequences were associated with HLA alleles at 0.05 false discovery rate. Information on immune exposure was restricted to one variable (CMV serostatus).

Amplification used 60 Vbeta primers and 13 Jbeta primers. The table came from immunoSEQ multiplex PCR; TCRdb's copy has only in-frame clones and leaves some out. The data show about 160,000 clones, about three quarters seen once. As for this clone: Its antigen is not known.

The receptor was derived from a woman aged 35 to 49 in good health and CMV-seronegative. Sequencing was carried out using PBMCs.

In DNA form, the CDR3 reads TGCGCCAGCAGCTCTACGGGACAGGGGGCTGTAGATACGCAGTATTTT. Translated, it gives CASSSTGQGAVDTQYF. V is TRBV5-1 and J is TRBJ2-3; the match to TRBD1 covers 12 bases. CDR1 is SGHRS and CDR2 is YFSETQ in the germline V gene. The CDR3 has 16 residues. Unmatched junction bases numbered 7, after V lost 3 bases and J lost 5 bases.